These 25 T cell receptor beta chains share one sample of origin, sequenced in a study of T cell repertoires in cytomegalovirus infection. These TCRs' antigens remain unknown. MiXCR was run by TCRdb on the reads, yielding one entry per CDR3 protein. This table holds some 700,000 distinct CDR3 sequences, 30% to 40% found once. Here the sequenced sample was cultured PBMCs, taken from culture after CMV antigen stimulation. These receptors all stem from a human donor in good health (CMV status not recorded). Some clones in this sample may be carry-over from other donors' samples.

CDR3 bases: TGTGCCAGCAGCCCTAGCCAGAGGACTAGCGGGACCTACGAGCAGTACTTC. Protein sequence: CASSPSQRTSGTYEQYF. This sequence joins TRBV7-9 and TRBJ2-7, with 12 bases that match TRBD2. V gave up 5 bases and J gave up 2 bases; unmatched junction bases: 10. CDR1 is SEHNR, CDR2 FQNEAQ, per germline (reference sequence). This CDR3 spans 17 amino acids. Drawing the rest from reference TRBV7-9 and TRBJ2-7, the complete variable domain is DTGVSQNPRHKITKRGQNVTFRCDPISEHNRLYWYRQTLGQGPEFLTYFQNEAQLEKSRLLSDRFSAERPKGSFSTLEIQRTEQGDSAMYLCASSPSQRTSGTYEQYFGPGTRLTVT.

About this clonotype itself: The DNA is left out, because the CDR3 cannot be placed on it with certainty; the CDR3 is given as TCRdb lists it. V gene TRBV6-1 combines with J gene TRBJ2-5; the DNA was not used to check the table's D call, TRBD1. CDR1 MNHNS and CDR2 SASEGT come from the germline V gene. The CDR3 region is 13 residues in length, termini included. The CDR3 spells CASSILGEETQYF.

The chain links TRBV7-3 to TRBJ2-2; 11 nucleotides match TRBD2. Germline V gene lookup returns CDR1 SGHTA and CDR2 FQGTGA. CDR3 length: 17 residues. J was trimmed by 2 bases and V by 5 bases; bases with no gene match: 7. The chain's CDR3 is CASSALAGVGNTGELFF. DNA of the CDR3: TGTGCCAGCAGCGCACTAGCGGGAGTCGGTAACACCGGGGAGCTGTTTTTT.

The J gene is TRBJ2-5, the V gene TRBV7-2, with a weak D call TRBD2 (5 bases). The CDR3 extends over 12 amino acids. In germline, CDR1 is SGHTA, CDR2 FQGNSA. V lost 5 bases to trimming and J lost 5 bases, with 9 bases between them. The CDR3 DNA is TGTGCCAGCAGCCGGGGTAGCGAGACCCAGTACTTC. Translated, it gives CASSRGSETQYF.

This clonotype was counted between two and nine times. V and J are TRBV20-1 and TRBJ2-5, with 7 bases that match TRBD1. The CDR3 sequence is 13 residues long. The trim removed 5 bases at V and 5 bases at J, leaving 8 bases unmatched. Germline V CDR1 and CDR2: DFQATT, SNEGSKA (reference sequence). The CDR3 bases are TGCAGTGCTGTTACAGGGGTGGGGGAGACCCAGTACTTC. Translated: CSAVTGVGETQYF.

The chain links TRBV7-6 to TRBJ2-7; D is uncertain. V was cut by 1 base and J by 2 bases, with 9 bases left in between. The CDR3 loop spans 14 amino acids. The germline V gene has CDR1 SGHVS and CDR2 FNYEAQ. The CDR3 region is CASSLGAQAYEQYF. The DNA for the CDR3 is TGTGCCAGCAGCTTAGGTGCCCAAGCCTACGAGCAGTACTTC.

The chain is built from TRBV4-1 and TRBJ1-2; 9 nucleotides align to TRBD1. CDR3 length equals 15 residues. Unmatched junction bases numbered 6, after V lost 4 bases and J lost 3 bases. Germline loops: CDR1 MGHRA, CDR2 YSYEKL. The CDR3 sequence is CASSLGQGLDYGYTF. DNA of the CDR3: TGCGCCAGCAGCCTAGGACAGGGGTTGGACTATGGCTACACCTTC.

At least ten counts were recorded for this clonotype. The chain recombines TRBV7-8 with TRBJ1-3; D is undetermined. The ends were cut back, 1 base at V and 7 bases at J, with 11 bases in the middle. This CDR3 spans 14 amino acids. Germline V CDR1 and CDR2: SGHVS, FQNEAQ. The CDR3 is CASSLGVSVNTIYF. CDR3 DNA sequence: TGTGCCAGCAGCTTAGGAGTGAGTGTGAACACCATATATTTT.

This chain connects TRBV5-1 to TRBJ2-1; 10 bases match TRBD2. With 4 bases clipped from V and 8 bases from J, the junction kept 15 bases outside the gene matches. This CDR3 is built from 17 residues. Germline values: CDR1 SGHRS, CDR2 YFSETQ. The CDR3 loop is CASSPPGTSVIVDEQFF. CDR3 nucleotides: TGCGCCAGCAGCCCACCCGGGACTAGCGTTATAGTCGATGAGCAGTTCTTC.

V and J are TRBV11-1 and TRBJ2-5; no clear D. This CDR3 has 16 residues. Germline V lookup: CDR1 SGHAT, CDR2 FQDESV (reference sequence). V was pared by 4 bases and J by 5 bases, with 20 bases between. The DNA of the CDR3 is TGTGCCAGCAGCTCCCCCGGGCGACTCCCCGTTGAGACCCAGTACTTC. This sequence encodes CASSSPGRLPVETQYF.

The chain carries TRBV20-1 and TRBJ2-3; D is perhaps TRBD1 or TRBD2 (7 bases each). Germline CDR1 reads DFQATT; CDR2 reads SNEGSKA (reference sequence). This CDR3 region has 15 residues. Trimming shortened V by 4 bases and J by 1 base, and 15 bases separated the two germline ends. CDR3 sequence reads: CSAKIRGGGTDTQYF. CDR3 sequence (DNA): TGCAGTGCTAAGATCAGGGGGGGGGGCACAGATACGCAGTATTTT.

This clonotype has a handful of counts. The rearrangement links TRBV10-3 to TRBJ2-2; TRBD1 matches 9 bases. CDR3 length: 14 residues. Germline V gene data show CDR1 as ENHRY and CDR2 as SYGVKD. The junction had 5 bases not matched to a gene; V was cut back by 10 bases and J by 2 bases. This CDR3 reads CASGDRANTGELFF. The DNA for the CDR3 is TGTGCCAGTGGGGACAGGGCCAACACCGGGGAGCTGTTTTTT.

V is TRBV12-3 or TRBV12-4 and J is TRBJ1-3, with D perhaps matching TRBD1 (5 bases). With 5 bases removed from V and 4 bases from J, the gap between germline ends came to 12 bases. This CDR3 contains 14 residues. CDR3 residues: CASSTGTAGNTIYF. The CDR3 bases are TGTGCCAGCAGTACCGGGACGGCAGGAAACACCATATATTTT.

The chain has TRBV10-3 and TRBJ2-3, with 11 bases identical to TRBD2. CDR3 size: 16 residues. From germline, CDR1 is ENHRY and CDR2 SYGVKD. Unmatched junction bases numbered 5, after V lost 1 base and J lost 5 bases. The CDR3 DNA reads TGTGCCATCAGTGAGTGGGCTAGCGGGGGGAGAGATACGCAGTATTTT. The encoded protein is CAISEWASGGRDTQYF.

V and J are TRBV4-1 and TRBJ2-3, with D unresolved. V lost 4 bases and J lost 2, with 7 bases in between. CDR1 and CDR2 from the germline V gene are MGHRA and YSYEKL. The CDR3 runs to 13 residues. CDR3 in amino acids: CASSLWVTDTQYF. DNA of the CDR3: TGCGCCAGCAGCCTCTGGGTCACAGATACGCAGTATTTT.

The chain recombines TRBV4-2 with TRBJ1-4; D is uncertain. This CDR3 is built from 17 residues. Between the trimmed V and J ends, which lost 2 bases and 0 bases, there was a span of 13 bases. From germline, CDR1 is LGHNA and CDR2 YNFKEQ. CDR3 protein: CASSQRQAAATNEKLFF. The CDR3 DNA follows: TGTGCCAGCAGCCAACGGCAGGCGGCTGCAACTAATGAAAAACTGTTTTTT.

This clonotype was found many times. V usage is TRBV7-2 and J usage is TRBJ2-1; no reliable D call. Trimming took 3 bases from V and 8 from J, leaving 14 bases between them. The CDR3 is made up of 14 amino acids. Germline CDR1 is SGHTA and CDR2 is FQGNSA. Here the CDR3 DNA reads TGTGCCAGCAGCTTTCGGGCTGAGTTGGATGAGCAGTTCTTC. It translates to CASSFRAELDEQFF.

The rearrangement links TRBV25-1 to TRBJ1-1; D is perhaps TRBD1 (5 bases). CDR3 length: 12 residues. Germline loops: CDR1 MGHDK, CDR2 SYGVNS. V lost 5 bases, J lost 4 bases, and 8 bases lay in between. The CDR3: CASSSGVTEAFF. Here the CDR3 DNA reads TGTGCCAGCAGTTCGGGGGTCACTGAAGCTTTCTTT. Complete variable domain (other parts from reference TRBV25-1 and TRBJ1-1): EADIYQTPRYLVIGTGKKITLECSQTMGHDKMYWYQQDPGMELHLIHYSYGVNSTEKGDLSSESTVSRIRTEHFPLTLESARPSHTSQYLCASSSGVTEAFFGQGTRLTVV.

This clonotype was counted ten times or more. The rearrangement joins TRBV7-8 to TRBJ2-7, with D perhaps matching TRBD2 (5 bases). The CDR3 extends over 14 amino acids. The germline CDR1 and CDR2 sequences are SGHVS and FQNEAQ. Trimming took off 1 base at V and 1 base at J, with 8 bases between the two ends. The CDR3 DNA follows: TGTGCCAGCAGCTTAGTGGGAGCTTCCTACGAGCAGTACTTC. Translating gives CASSLVGASYEQYF. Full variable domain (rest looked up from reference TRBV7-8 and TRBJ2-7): GAGVSQSPRYKVAKRGQDVALRCDPISGHVSLFWYQQALGQGPEFLTYFQNEAQLDKSGLPSDRFFAERPEGSVSTLKIQRTQQEDSAVYLCASSLVGASYEQYFGPGTRLTVT.

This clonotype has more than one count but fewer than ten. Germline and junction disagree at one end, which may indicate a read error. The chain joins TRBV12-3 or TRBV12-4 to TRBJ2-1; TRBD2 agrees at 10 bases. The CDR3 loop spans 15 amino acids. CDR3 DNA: TGTGCCAGCAGTGTAGCGGGAGGCATCTACAATGAGCAGTTCTTC. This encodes CASSVAGGIYNEQFF.

CDR3 nucleotides: TGTGCCAGCAGTCGCCCCGGGGGGAACACTGAAGCTTTCTTT. It is translated as CASSRPGGNTEAFF. The chain has TRBV6-6 and TRBJ1-1, with D possibly matching TRBD1 (5 bases). The CDR3 runs to 14 residues. The V gene's germline CDR1 is MNHNY and CDR2 SVGAGI (reference sequence). V gave up 5 bases and J gave up 1 base, with 11 bases separating them.

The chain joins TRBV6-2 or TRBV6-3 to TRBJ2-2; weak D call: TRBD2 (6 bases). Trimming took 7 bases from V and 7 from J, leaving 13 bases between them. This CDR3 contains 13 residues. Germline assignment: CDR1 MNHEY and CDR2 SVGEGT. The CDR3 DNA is TGTGCCAGCATAAGACTAGGGGACGGGGAGCTGTTTTTT. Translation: CASIRLGDGELFF.

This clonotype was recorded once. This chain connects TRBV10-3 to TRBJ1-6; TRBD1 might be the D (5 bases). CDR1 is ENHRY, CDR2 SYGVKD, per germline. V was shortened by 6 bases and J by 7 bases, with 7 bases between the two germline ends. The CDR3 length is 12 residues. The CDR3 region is CAIRGLNSPLHF. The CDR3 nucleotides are TGTGCCATCAGGGGACTAAATTCACCCCTCCACTTT.

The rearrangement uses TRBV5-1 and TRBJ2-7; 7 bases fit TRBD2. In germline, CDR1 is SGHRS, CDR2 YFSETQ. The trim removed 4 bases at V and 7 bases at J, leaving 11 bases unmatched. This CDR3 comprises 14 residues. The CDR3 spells CASSPGGGAREQYF. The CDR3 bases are TGCGCCAGCAGCCCCGGCGGGGGAGCGAGGGAGCAGTACTTC.

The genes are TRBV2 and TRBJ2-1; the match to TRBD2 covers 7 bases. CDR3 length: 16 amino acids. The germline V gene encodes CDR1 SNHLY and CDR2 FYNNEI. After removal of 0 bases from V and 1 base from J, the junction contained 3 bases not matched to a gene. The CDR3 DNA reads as TGTGCCAGCAGTGAAGCGGGAGGGATATCCTACAATGAGCAGTTCTTC. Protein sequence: CASSEAGGISYNEQFF.